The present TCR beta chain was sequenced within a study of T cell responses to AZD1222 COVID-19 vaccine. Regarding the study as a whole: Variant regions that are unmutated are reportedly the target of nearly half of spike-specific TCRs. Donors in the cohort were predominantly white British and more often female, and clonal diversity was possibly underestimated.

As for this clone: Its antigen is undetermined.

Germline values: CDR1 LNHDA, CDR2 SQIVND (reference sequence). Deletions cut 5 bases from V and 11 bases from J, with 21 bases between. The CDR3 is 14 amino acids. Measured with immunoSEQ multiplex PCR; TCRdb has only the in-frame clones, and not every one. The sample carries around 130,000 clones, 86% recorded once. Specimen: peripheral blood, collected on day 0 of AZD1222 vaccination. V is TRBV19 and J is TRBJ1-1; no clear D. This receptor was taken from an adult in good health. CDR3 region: CASSPRLELFSAFF. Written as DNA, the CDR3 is TGTGCCAGTAGTCCCCGATTGGAGTTGTTCTCGGCTTTCTTT. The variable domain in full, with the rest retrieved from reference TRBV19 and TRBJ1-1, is DGGITQSPKYLFRKEGQNVTLSCEQNLNHDAMYWYRQDPGQGLRLIYYSQIVNDFQKGDIAEGYSVSREKKESFPLTVTSAQKNPTAFYLCASSPRLELFSAFFGQGTRLTVV.